What follows is one T cell receptor (beta chain) and its context. Its matching antigen is unknown. Source study methods: Sequence data from immunoSEQ were junction-only and lacked quality scores; consequently, filtering differed. Produced via immunoSEQ multiplex PCR; TCRdb's table is partial and in-frame only. Clonal size and the V and J genes are those of that table, whereas D and trimming came from the DNA. The sample includes some 1,600,000 clones, around 98% seen only once; the top ten take 0.4% to 0.55%. This entry belongs to a study of shared clonotypes between healthy human individuals. V was shortened by 1 base and J by 9 bases, with 14 bases between the two germline ends. The CDR3 loop spans 14 amino acids. CDR1 SGDLS and CDR2 YYNGEE come from the germline V gene. Study findings and constraints: Having only a few donors restricted how much genetic and exposure-history diversity was captured. Sorted-subset sequencing, rarefaction showed, was incomplete despite large depth.

V and J are TRBV9 and TRBJ2-1, with D perhaps TRBD2 (6 bases). This clonotype originated in a man aged 25-45 years in good health. The sequenced sample consisted of naive CD4+ T cells sorted from blood. Subset in this sample: CD45RA+ positively selected. The CDR3 sequence is CASSVTPGVGEQFF. In DNA form, the CDR3 reads TGTGCCAGCAGCGTAACCCCGGGAGTTGGTGAGCAGTTCTTC.